The 26 T cell receptor beta chains in this list originate from one sample, sequenced in a study of T cell responses to AZD1222 COVID-19 vaccine. Only in-frame clones appear in the TCRdb table, and some are missing; sequencing was by immunoSEQ multiplex PCR. The sample lists nearly 90,000 clones, 70% to 90% occurring once. The material sequenced was peripheral blood, taken on day 0 of MenACWY control vaccination. The receptors here all came from an adult in good health.

This chain connects TRBV7-9 to TRBJ2-7; D ambiguous. The CDR3 is 12 amino acids. Germline-derived CDR1 and CDR2 are SEHNR and FQNEAQ (reference sequence). V dropped 5 bases and J dropped 7 bases, with 12 bases sitting between them. CDR3 DNA: TGTGCCAGCAGCCAGTCGTGGGAAGAGCAGTACTTC. Translated, it gives CASSQSWEEQYF.

The gene calls are TRBV7-9 and TRBJ2-7, with 9 bases that match TRBD2. After removal of 1 base from V and 4 bases from J, the junction contained 8 bases not matched to a gene. Germline V gene data show CDR1 as SEHNR and CDR2 as FQNEAQ (reference sequence). This CDR3 contains 16 residues. The CDR3 bases are TGTGCCAGCAGCTTAGTTGGTCTAGCGGGACGTTACGAGCAGTACTTC. Its translation: CASSLVGLAGRYEQYF.

The gene calls are TRBV18 and TRBJ2-5, with TRBD2 matching over 11 bases. There are 15 residues in the CDR3. V shed 7 bases and J 2 bases; nucleotides not matched to a gene: 6. In germline, CDR1 is KGHSH, CDR2 LQKENI. The DNA of the CDR3 is TGTGCCAGCTTCGCGACTAGCGGGGTGCAAGAGACCCAGTACTTC. It is translated as CASFATSGVQETQYF.

The V call is TRBV18, the J call TRBJ1-5, with TRBD1 matching 10 bases. CDR3 length: 13 amino acids. V dropped 4 bases and J dropped 11; count of bases not matched to a gene: 5. Looked up from germline, CDR1 is KGHSH and CDR2 is LQKENI. The chain's CDR3 is CASSRQGAGAQHF. CDR3 DNA sequence: TGTGCCAGCTCACGACAGGGGGCAGGGGCCCAGCATTTT.

This rearrangement joins TRBV5-1 to TRBJ1-1, with D possibly being TRBD1 (6 bases). V lost 0 bases and J 4 bases, leaving 13 bases between the germline ends. This CDR3 spans 15 amino acids. Germline loops: CDR1 SGHRS, CDR2 YFSETQ. The CDR3 coding sequence is TGCGCCAGCAGCTTGGAGACGGGGGCGACCACTGAAGCTTTCTTT. The encoded protein is CASSLETGATTEAFF. Full variable domain (rest looked up from reference TRBV5-1 and TRBJ1-1): KAGVTQTPRYLIKTRGQQVTLSCSPISGHRSVSWYQQTPGQGLQFLFEYFSETQRNKGNFPGRFSGRQFSNSRSEMNVSTLELGDSALYLCASSLETGATTEAFFGQGTRLTVV.

This chain links TRBV12-3 or TRBV12-4 with TRBJ2-3, with 9 bases that match TRBD2. The CDR3 has 13 residues. After removal of 9 bases from V and 4 bases from J, the junction contained 5 bases not matched to a gene. The CDR3 sequence is CASYPSGADTQYF. The CDR3 nucleotides are TGTGCCAGTTACCCTAGCGGGGCAGATACGCAGTATTTT.

This chain's CDR3 is CASSTRLAGGLDTQYF. CDR3 nucleotide sequence: TGTGCCAGCAGTACAAGACTAGCGGGGGGCCTAGATACGCAGTATTTT. V is TRBV27 and J is TRBJ2-3; 13 nucleotides match TRBD2. V lost 5 bases and J lost 5; bases outside the gene matches: 7. The CDR3 length is 16 residues. Per the germline V gene, CDR1 is MNHEY and CDR2 is SMNVEV (reference sequence).

This CDR3 is CASSYSFLRDRGANSNQPQHF. In DNA form, the CDR3 reads TGTGCCAGCAGTTACAGTTTTCTCCGGGACAGGGGGGCGAATAGCAATCAGCCCCAGCATTTT. The V and J genes are TRBV6-2 or TRBV6-3 and TRBJ1-5; TRBD1 matches 11 bases. CDR1 and CDR2 (germline): MNHEY, SVGEGT. The CDR3 contains 21 residues. With 2 bases clipped from V and 0 bases from J, the junction kept 15 bases outside the gene matches.

The chain recombines TRBV5-1 with TRBJ2-2, with TRBD1 identical over 9 bases. The CDR3 runs to 15 residues. With 0 bases clipped from V and 4 bases from J, the junction kept 1 base outside the gene matches. Looked up from germline, CDR1 is SGHRS and CDR2 is YFSETQ. CDR3 amino acids: CASSLGTGVTGELFF. CDR3 nucleotides: TGCGCCAGCAGCTTGGGGACAGGGGTCACCGGGGAGCTGTTTTTT.

J is TRBJ2-5 and V is TRBV5-1; D might be TRBD1 or TRBD2, each matching 7 bases. CDR1 is SGHRS and CDR2 is YFSETQ in the germline V gene. Deletions cut 7 bases from V and 2 bases from J, with 24 bases between. The CDR3 spans 17 residues. CDR3 loop: CASSLGLWDSRQETQYF. CDR3 coding DNA: TGCGCCAGCTCTCTGGGACTATGGGACAGTCGGCAAGAGACCCAGTACTTC.

This chain connects TRBV5-6 to TRBJ1-1; 7 bases align to TRBD1. CDR1 and CDR2 (germline): SGHDT, YYEEEE. After removal of 2 bases from V and 3 bases from J, the junction contained 4 bases not matched to a gene. This CDR3 is 14 amino acids long. The DNA of the CDR3 is TGTGCCAGCAGCTTCTTGACAGGGTACACTGAAGCTTTCTTT. Amino acid sequence: CASSFLTGYTEAFF.

The count of this clone is one. The J gene is TRBJ1-1, the V gene TRBV7-2; no clear D. This CDR3 spans 14 amino acids. V gave up 2 bases and J gave up 1 base, with 8 bases separating them. Germline V gene sequence: CDR1 SGHTA, CDR2 FQGNSA. CDR3 region: CASSLREANTEAFF. DNA of the CDR3: TGTGCCAGCAGCTTACGGGAAGCGAACACTGAAGCTTTCTTT.

This chain links TRBV5-1 with TRBJ2-2; possible D gene TRBD2, 5 bases. Looked up from germline, CDR1 is SGHRS and CDR2 is YFSETQ. This CDR3 contains 15 residues. The V end was cut by 0 bases, the J end by 6 bases, with 12 bases between. DNA for the CDR3: TGCGCCAGCAGCTTGGGGGTCATCGGGGCCGGGGAGCTGTTTTTT. Its protein product is CASSLGVIGAGELFF.

This clone was seen a single time. The chain uses TRBV7-8 and TRBJ1-2, with 7 bases lining up with TRBD1. The V gene end was trimmed by 5 bases and the J gene end by 5 bases; junction bases not matched to a gene: 5. The CDR3 has 13 residues. Germline loops: CDR1 SGHVS, CDR2 FQNEAQ. CDR3 amino acids: CASSLRQGYGYTF. CDR3 nucleotide sequence: TGTGCCAGCAGCCTTAGACAGGGATATGGCTACACCTTC.

This rearrangement joins TRBV5-1 to TRBJ2-4; D perhaps matches TRBD2 (5 bases). This CDR3 has 17 amino acids. The germline gives CDR1 SGHRS, CDR2 YFSETQ. The ends were cut back, 1 base at V and 1 base at J, with 15 bases in the middle. The CDR3 sequence: CASSLTGFSTAKNIQYF. The CDR3, as DNA: TGCGCCAGCAGCTTGACGGGGTTCAGCACGGCCAAAAACATTCAGTACTTC.

The CDR3 reads CASSRYNEQFF. The CDR3 DNA follows: TGTGCCAGCAGTAGGTACAATGAGCAGTTCTTC. The gene calls are TRBV2 and TRBJ2-1; D ambiguous. This CDR3 is 11 amino acids long. V was pared by 5 bases and J by 4 bases, with 3 bases between. CDR1 is SNHLY, CDR2 FYNNEI, per germline.

This chain links TRBV6-6 with TRBJ2-2; D may be TRBD2 (6 bases). CDR1 is MNHNY and CDR2 is SVGAGI in the germline V gene (reference sequence). The germline V and J ends were trimmed by 9 bases and 1 base, with 12 bases remaining between them. CDR3 length equals 14 residues. CDR3 protein: CASKEGENTGELFF. In nucleotides, the CDR3 is TGTGCCAGTAAGGAGGGCGAGAACACCGGGGAGCTGTTTTTT.

The gene calls are TRBV15 and TRBJ1-5; no clear D. The CDR3 sequence is 13 residues long. The V end was cut by 0 bases, the J end by 7 bases, with 7 bases between. Germline CDR1 LNHNV, CDR2 YYDKDF (reference sequence). The CDR3 DNA reads TGTGCCACCAGCAGAGATATAGGACAGCCCCAGCATTTT. Translation: CATSRDIGQPQHF.

J is TRBJ1-6 and V is TRBV4-2, with D maybe TRBD1 (5 bases). The CDR3 extends over 15 amino acids. Trimming removed 0 bases at V and 7 bases at J, with 10 bases between. The germline gives CDR1 LGHNA, CDR2 YNFKEQ. CDR3 amino acids: CASSQDLGGNSPLHF. In DNA, the CDR3 is TGTGCCAGCAGCCAAGATCTCGGGGGGAATTCACCCCTCCACTTT.

This chain joins TRBV30 and TRBJ1-5; 8 nucleotides match TRBD1. This CDR3 has 13 amino acids. The germline gives CDR1 GTSNPN, CDR2 SVGIG (reference sequence). Trimming at V came to 3 bases and at J to 7 bases, leaving 5 bases not matched to a gene. CDR3 residues: CAWSAGGEQPQHF. The CDR3 DNA reads TGTGCCTGGAGCGCAGGGGGCGAACAGCCCCAGCATTTT.

J is TRBJ2-2 and V is TRBV5-4, with D possibly being TRBD2 (6 bases). V lost 3 bases and J lost 3, with 12 bases in between. This CDR3 is built from 15 residues. The germline V gene has CDR1 SGHNT and CDR2 YYREEE (reference sequence). Here the CDR3 DNA reads TGTGCCAGCAGCTCGGGACTGATCGACACCGGGGAGCTGTTTTTT. Protein product: CASSSGLIDTGELFF.

This rearrangement joins TRBV7-2 to TRBJ1-5; the match to TRBD1 covers 7 bases. V was clipped by 5 bases and J by 4 bases; unmatched bases: 8. The CDR3 length is 15 residues. CDR1 is SGHTA, CDR2 FQGNSA, per germline. The CDR3 sequence is CASSPTGTANQPQHF. In DNA, the CDR3 is TGTGCCAGCAGCCCGACCGGGACAGCGAATCAGCCCCAGCATTTT.

The CDR3, as DNA: TGTGCCAGCAGTTTGCGGAAGGGATACACTGAAGCTTTCTTT. It codes for CASSLRKGYTEAFF. The chain combines TRBV28 with TRBJ1-1; D gene uncertain. Germline V gives CDR1 MDHEN, CDR2 SYDVKM. The CDR3 runs 14 residues. V gave up 3 bases and J gave up 3 bases, with 11 bases separating them.

The chain carries TRBV18 and TRBJ1-1, with 8 bases aligning to TRBD1. V trimming: 2 bases; J trimming: 7 bases; junction bases outside the gene matches: 6. Germline V CDR1 and CDR2: KGHSH, LQKENI. The CDR3 runs to 14 residues. Here the CDR3 DNA reads TGTGCCAGCTCACCAATCCTACAGGGGGGTGAAGCTTTCTTT. Translated: CASSPILQGGEAFF.

The chain links TRBV6-1 to TRBJ2-7; 8 nucleotides line up with TRBD2. J lost 7 bases, V lost 0 bases, and 14 bases had no gene match. The CDR3 loop spans 17 amino acids. Germline loops: CDR1 MNHNS, CDR2 SASEGT. The CDR3 DNA reads as TGTGCCAGCAGTGAAGCGCTTCATAACGGGGGGGCTAGGGAGCAGTACTTC. Translated, it gives CASSEALHNGGAREQYF.

This chain joins TRBV2 and TRBJ1-5; D gene uncertain. CDR1 and CDR2 from the germline V gene are SNHLY and FYNNEI. Trimming removed 0 bases from V and 7 bases from J, with 7 bases in between. This CDR3 is 13 amino acids long. CDR3 DNA sequence: TGTGCCAGCAGTGAAGCGCTTCGACAGCCCCAGCATTTT. The encoded protein is CASSEALRQPQHF.